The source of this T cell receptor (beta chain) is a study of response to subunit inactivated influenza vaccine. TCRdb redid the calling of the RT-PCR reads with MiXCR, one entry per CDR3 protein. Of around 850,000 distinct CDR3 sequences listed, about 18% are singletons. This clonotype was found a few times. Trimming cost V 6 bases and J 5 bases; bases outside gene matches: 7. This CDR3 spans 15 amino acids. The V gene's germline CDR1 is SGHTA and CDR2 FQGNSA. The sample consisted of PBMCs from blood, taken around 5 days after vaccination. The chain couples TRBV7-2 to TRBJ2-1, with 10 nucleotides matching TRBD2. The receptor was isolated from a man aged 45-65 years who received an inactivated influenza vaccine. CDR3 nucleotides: TGTGCCAGCAGTTCCGGGACTAGCGCGGACAATGAGCAGTTCTTC. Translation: CASSSGTSADNEQFF.